In this sample, the clone carrying this T cell receptor beta chain turned up many times. Its antigen is not known. The data were taken from a study of Graves' ophthalmopathy and Graves' hyperthyroidism. Study conclusions and caveats: Blood also carried most expanded thyroid clonotypes exceeding 0.001 frequency.

As the template, RNA transcripts were used to amplify TCR beta CDR3 regions. RT-PCR in the first round used HTBI primers; a second-round multiplex PCR followed. MiXCR was run by TCRdb on the multiplex PCR reads, yielding one entry per CDR3 protein. The sample carries around 1.1 million distinct CDR3 sequences, about 35% recorded once. CDR1 and CDR2 (germline): ENHRY, SYGVKD. This CDR3 has 12 residues. Trimming stripped 2 bases from V and 6 bases from J, with 5 bases between. Aged 18 to 65, the patients with hyperthyroidism had under 2 months' duration and were newly diagnosed. No donor had other autoimmune disease, uncontrolled infection, pregnancy or lactation. Orbital computed tomography, thyroid ultrasound, TRAb, serum thyroxine and clinical symptoms formed the basis of diagnosis.

The receptor was isolated from an adult man with Graves' hyperthyroidism. This chain links TRBV10-3 with TRBJ1-5; D is unclear. Specimen: peripheral blood or thyroid tissue (not recorded which). DNA of the CDR3: TGTGCCATCAGTGAGCAGCTTCAGCCCCAGCATTTT. Its translation: CAISEQLQPQHF.